A single sample is the source of the 24 T cell receptor beta chains below, sequenced in a study of T cell responses to AZD1222 COVID-19 vaccine. Measured with immunoSEQ multiplex PCR; TCRdb has only the in-frame clones, and not every one. The repertoire holds 160,000 or so clones, with roughly 94% as singletons. The input for sequencing was peripheral blood, taken on day 0 of MenACWY control vaccination. The receptor set was obtained from an adult in good health.

The chain employs TRBV7-9 and TRBJ2-3, with a weak D call TRBD2 (5 bases). The CDR3 extends over 16 amino acids. Germline CDR1 and CDR2: SEHNR and FQNEAQ (reference sequence). Between the trimmed V and J ends, which lost 5 bases and 0 bases, there was a span of 15 bases. CDR3 amino acids: CASSPRGRESTDTQYF. The DNA for the CDR3 is TGTGCCAGCAGCCCGCGCGGTAGGGAGAGCACAGATACGCAGTATTTT.

This chain connects TRBV13 to TRBJ1-1; D gene ambiguous. CDR1 is PRHDT, CDR2 FYEKMQ, per germline (reference sequence). V lost 2 bases, J lost 4 bases, and 2 bases lay in between. The CDR3 runs 11 residues. CDR3 coding DNA: TGTGCCAGCAGCTTAATCACTGAAGCTTTCTTT. Amino acids: CASSLITEAFF. The complete variable domain, with remaining parts taken from reference TRBV13 and TRBJ1-1, reads AAGVIQSPRHLIKEKRETATLKCYPIPRHDTVYWYQQGPGQDPQFLISFYEKMQSDKGSIPDRFSAQQFSDYHSELNMSSLELGDSALYFCASSLITEAFFGQGTRLTVV.

The V and J genes are TRBV11-3 and TRBJ2-1; D is unresolved. Germline V gene data show CDR1 as SGHNT and CDR2 as YENEEA. V was trimmed by 5 bases and J by 5 bases, leaving 13 bases between them. The CDR3 loop spans 14 amino acids. The CDR3 sequence is CASSPTPRNNEQFF. The CDR3 nucleotides read TGTGCCAGCAGCCCCACCCCCAGAAACAATGAGCAGTTCTTC.

This clone was seen a single time. This chain connects TRBV19 to TRBJ1-1; D unresolved. Germline V gives CDR1 LNHDA, CDR2 SQIVND (reference sequence). V lost 0 bases, J lost 7 bases, and 6 bases lay in between. The CDR3 extends over 12 amino acids. CDR3 in DNA: TGTGCCAGTAGTATAGAGGGGTATGAAGCTTTCTTT. Translated, it gives CASSIEGYEAFF.

The chain is built from TRBV27 and TRBJ2-3; possibly TRBD2 for D (6 bases). Germline assignment: CDR1 MNHEY and CDR2 SMNVEV (reference sequence). This CDR3 spans 16 amino acids. With 1 base removed from V and 0 bases from J, the gap between germline ends came to 11 bases. CDR3 sequence reads: CASSLWLATSTDTQYF. The CDR3 DNA is TGTGCCAGCAGTTTATGGCTAGCGACTAGCACAGATACGCAGTATTTT.

This clone was observed a handful of times. J is TRBJ1-5 and V is TRBV5-1; no clear D. Germline loops: CDR1 SGHRS, CDR2 YFSETQ. The V gene lost 0 bases and the J gene lost 7 bases, with 8 bases spanning the gap. The CDR3 is 13 residues long. CDR3 region: CASSLEIGQPQHF. The CDR3 DNA follows: TGCGCCAGCAGCTTGGAGATTGGACAGCCCCAGCATTTT.

The chain has TRBV18 and TRBJ1-1; D is undetermined. Trimming left V 3 bases short and J 0 bases short, with 20 bases between. Germline loops: CDR1 KGHSH, CDR2 LQKENI. The CDR3 contains 18 residues. The CDR3: CASSPVTARQSMNTEAFF. CDR3 nucleotide sequence: TGTGCCAGCTCACCCGTTACGGCCCGTCAATCTATGAACACTGAAGCTTTCTTT.

The rearrangement links TRBV7-9 to TRBJ1-4; 8 positions agree with TRBD1. This CDR3 contains 15 residues. Germline V lookup: CDR1 SEHNR, CDR2 FQNEAQ (reference sequence). V gave up 3 bases and J gave up 7 bases; unmatched junction bases: 7. The CDR3 region is CASSFQGATTEKLFF. CDR3 DNA sequence: TGTGCCAGCAGCTTTCAGGGGGCAACAACTGAAAAACTGTTTTTT.

The chain recombines TRBV4-1 with TRBJ2-1; TRBD2 matches at 7 bases. The CDR3 spans 15 residues. The germline CDR1 and CDR2 sequences are MGHRA and YSYEKL. Trimming cost V 7 bases and J 0 bases; bases outside gene matches: 6. CDR3 nucleotide sequence: TGCGCCAGCACATTTACTAGCGCCTCCTACAATGAGCAGTTCTTC. Translation gives CASTFTSASYNEQFF.

The genes are TRBV7-2 and TRBJ2-7; 8 bases align to TRBD1. V lost 4 bases, J lost 2 bases, and 7 bases stayed unmatched. Germline CDR1 is SGHTA and CDR2 is FQGNSA. The CDR3 runs 15 residues. CDR3 amino acids: CASSSDRAPTYEQYF. CDR3 nucleotides: TGTGCCAGCAGCTCGGACAGGGCACCGACCTACGAGCAGTACTTC.

The chain combines TRBV5-1 with TRBJ2-5, with D unresolved. The CDR3 is 12 residues long. CDR1 and CDR2 from the germline V gene are SGHRS and YFSETQ. The V end lost 0 bases, the J end lost 6 bases, and 6 bases lay between the germline ends. In DNA, the CDR3 is TGCGCCAGCAGCTTGGAGGATCAGACCCAGTACTTC. This codes for CASSLEDQTQYF.

The chain has TRBV19 and TRBJ2-2; 7 nucleotides match TRBD2. In germline, CDR1 is LNHDA, CDR2 SQIVND (reference sequence). This CDR3 contains 18 residues. The trim removed 7 bases at V and 6 bases at J, leaving 20 bases unmatched. This CDR3 is CASTSLQAGEAKAGELFF. CDR3 nucleotides: TGTGCCAGTACCTCCCTCCAGGCGGGAGAGGCCAAGGCCGGGGAGCTGTTTTTT.

This sequence joins TRBV5-1 and TRBJ1-1; no definite D call. Per the germline V gene, CDR1 is SGHRS and CDR2 is YFSETQ. The CDR3 length is 13 residues. Trimming removed 1 base at V and 1 base at J, with 5 bases between. CDR3 nucleotides: TGCGCCAGCAGCTTGACTTCGAACACTGAAGCTTTCTTT. It specifies CASSLTSNTEAFF.

V gene TRBV27 combines with J gene TRBJ1-2, with D maybe TRBD1 (5 bases). In germline, CDR1 is MNHEY, CDR2 SMNVEV (reference sequence). This CDR3 has 16 residues. Trimming removed 3 bases at V and 4 bases at J, with 18 bases between. The CDR3 sequence is CASSFLSAGLGYGYTF. For the CDR3, the DNA is TGTGCCAGCAGTTTTTTATCAGCGGGGCTAGGCTATGGCTACACCTTC.

The J gene is TRBJ2-1, the V gene TRBV6-2 or TRBV6-3; 11 positions agree with TRBD2. The germline CDR1 and CDR2 sequences are MNHEY and SVGEGT. The CDR3 length is 16 residues. Losses at the gene ends were 4 bases for V and 8 bases for J; bases not matched to a gene: 10. CDR3 loop: CASSSITSGRRYEQFF. The CDR3 nucleotides are TGTGCCAGCAGTTCGATCACTAGCGGGAGAAGGTATGAGCAGTTCTTC.

The V gene is TRBV19, the J gene TRBJ2-1; D gene ambiguous. With 5 bases removed from V and 6 bases from J, the gap between germline ends came to 14 bases. The CDR3 is 14 amino acids. The V gene's germline CDR1 is LNHDA and CDR2 SQIVND (reference sequence). Here the CDR3 reads CASSSVSNPNEQFF. Written as DNA, the CDR3 is TGTGCCAGTAGTTCGGTGAGCAATCCCAATGAGCAGTTCTTC.

The chain links TRBV12-3 or TRBV12-4 to TRBJ2-7, with D unclear. This CDR3 region has 13 residues. V gave up 3 bases and J gave up 3 bases, with 9 bases separating them. DNA of the CDR3: TGTGCCAGCAGTTTTGGGGTCCGCTACGAGCAGTACTTC. Translation: CASSFGVRYEQYF.

The rearrangement joins TRBV9 to TRBJ2-1; D is possibly TRBD1 (6 bases). The length of the CDR3 is 14 residues. Deletions cut 4 bases from V and 0 bases from J, with 8 bases between. Germline loops: CDR1 SGDLS, CDR2 YYNGEE. DNA of the CDR3: TGTGCCAGCAGCCGGACAGACTCCTACAATGAGCAGTTCTTC. Protein product: CASSRTDSYNEQFF.

The chain employs TRBV18 and TRBJ2-3; D remains ambiguous. Trimming left V 0 bases short and J 4 bases short, with 8 bases between. CDR1 is KGHSH and CDR2 is LQKENI in the germline V gene. The CDR3 has 14 amino acids. DNA of the CDR3: TGTGCCAGCTCACCACCTTCCCGGGCAGATACGCAGTATTTT. Protein: CASSPPSRADTQYF.

This chain uses TRBV19 with TRBJ1-3, with TRBD1 identical over 8 bases. The CDR3 runs to 15 residues. J gave up 2 bases and V 2 bases, and 2 bases lay outside the gene matches. Per germline, CDR1 LNHDA and CDR2 SQIVND (reference sequence). The CDR3: CASSIPQGAGNTIYF. As DNA, the CDR3 is TGTGCCAGTAGTATACCACAGGGGGCTGGAAACACCATATATTTT.

This rearrangement joins TRBV10-3 to TRBJ1-1, with TRBD1 matching over 10 bases. V lost 7 bases, J lost 4 bases, and 15 bases stayed unmatched. The germline V gene has CDR1 ENHRY and CDR2 SYGVKD. CDR3 length equals 17 residues. CDR3 residues: CAIKPGTGVGMSTEAFF. CDR3 DNA sequence: TGTGCCATCAAACCAGGGACAGGGGTAGGGATGAGCACTGAAGCTTTCTTT.

The V and J genes are TRBV7-3 and TRBJ1-2; TRBD1 might be the D (5 bases). The CDR3 spans 13 residues. The V end was cut by 0 bases, the J end by 8 bases, with 10 bases between. CDR1 SGHTA and CDR2 FQGTGA come from the germline V gene. The CDR3 bases are TGTGCCAGCAGCTTAACGTACCGGGGGGGCTACACCTTC. Translating gives CASSLTYRGGYTF.

The rearrangement joins TRBV19 to TRBJ2-2; D might be TRBD1 (6 bases). The V and J ends lost 5 bases and 6 bases respectively, with 19 bases between them. CDR3 size: 16 residues. Per germline, CDR1 LNHDA and CDR2 SQIVND (reference sequence). The CDR3 region is CASSSGTRLGAGELFF. The CDR3 bases are TGTGCCAGTAGTTCCGGGACACGTCTGGGCGCCGGGGAGCTGTTTTTT.

This chain joins TRBV18 and TRBJ2-7; D tentatively reads TRBD1 or TRBD2 (5 bases each). The CDR3 has 15 residues. Germline CDR1 reads KGHSH; CDR2 reads LQKENI. V lost 6 bases to trimming and J lost 4 bases, with 19 bases between them. The CDR3 DNA follows: TGTGCCAGCTCTTCTCGGGCGGAGAGGGGTTACGAGCAGTACTTC. Protein product: CASSSRAERGYEQYF.